The clone carrying this T cell receptor (beta chain) was counted only a few times. Its target is not known. Sequencing was performed with immunoSEQ multiplex PCR; in TCRdb, only in-frame clones are kept and a portion is missing. The profile shows about 27,000 clones, about two thirds of them singletons. This CDR3 contains 15 residues. V lost 5 bases to trimming and J lost 2 bases; unmatched junction nucleotides: 3. From germline, CDR1 is LNHDA and CDR2 SQIVND (reference sequence). This sample is drawn from a study of PD-1 blockade in classical Hodgkin lymphoma. Study-wide points: Complete responders showed a baseline diversity that resembled the diversity of newly diagnosed patients. Healthy donors were reported to have higher baseline TCR diversity than newly diagnosed patients.

Described time point: cycle 4 day 1 (C4D1), after about 6 weeks of nivolumab. In every patient, relapse followed autologous stem cell transplantation, while exposure to brentuximab vedotin differed. This sequence originates from a human donor with classical Hodgkin lymphoma. The chain links TRBV19 to TRBJ2-6, with 7 positions matching TRBD1. Source: peripheral blood mononuclear cells (PBMCs), taken before the fourth cycle of nivolumab. CDR3 region: CASSVQGTGANVLTF. DNA for the CDR3: TGTGCCAGTAGTGTACAGGGGACTGGGGCCAACGTCCTGACTTTC.